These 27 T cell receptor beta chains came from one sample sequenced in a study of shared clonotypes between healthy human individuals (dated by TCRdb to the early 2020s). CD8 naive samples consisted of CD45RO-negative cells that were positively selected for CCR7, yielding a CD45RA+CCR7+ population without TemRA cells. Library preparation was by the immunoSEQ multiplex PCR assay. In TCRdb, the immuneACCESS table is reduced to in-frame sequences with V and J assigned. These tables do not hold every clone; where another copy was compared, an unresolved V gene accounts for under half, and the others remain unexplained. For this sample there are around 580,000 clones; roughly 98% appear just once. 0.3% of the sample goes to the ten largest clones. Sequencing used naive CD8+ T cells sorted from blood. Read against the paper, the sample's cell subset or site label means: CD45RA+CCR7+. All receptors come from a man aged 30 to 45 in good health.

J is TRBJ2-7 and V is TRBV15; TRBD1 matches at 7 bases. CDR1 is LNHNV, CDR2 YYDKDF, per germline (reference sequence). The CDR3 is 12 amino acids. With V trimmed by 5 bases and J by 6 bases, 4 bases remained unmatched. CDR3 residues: CATSSRQGEQYF. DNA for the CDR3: TGTGCCACCAGCTCAAGACAGGGCGAGCAGTACTTC.

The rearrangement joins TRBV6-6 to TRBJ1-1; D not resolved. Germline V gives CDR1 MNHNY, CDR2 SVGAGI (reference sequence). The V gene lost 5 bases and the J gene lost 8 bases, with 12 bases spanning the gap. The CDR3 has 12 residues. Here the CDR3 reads CASSGSVREAFF. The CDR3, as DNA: TGTGCCAGCAGTGGGAGTGTCAGGGAAGCTTTCTTT.

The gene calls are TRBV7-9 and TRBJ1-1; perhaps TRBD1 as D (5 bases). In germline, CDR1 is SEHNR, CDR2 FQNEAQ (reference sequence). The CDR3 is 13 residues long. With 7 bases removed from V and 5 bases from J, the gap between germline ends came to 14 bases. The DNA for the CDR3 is TGTGCCAGCACCCCCGGGGGTGGGACTGAAGCTTTCTTT. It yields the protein CASTPGGGTEAFF.

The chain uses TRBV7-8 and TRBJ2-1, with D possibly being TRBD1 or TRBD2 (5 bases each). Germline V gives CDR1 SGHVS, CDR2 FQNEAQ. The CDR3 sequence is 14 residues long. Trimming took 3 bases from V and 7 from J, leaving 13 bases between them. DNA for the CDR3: TGTGCCAGCAGCTTGTCCGGGACCCCGAATGAGCAGTTCTTC. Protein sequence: CASSLSGTPNEQFF.

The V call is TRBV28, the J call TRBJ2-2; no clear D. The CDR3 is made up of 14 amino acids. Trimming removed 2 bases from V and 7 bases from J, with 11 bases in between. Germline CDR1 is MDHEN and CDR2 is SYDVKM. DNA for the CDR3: TGTGCCAGCAGTTTAGGTAGCATGGGCGGGGAGCTGTTTTTT. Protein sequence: CASSLGSMGGELFF.

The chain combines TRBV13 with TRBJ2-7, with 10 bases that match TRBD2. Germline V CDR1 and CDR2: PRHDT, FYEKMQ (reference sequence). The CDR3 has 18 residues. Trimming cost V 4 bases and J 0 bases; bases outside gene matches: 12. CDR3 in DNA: TGTGCCAGCAGCTCGACCTACCCCAGCGGGAGGGACTCCTACGAGCAGTACTTC. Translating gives CASSSTYPSGRDSYEQYF.

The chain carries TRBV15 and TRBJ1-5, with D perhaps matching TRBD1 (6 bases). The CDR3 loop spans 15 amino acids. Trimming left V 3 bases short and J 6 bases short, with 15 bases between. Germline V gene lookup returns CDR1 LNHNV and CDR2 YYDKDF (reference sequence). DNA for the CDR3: TGTGCCACCAGCAGCCTCAGTGAGACAGGTCAGCCCCAGCATTTT. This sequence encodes CATSSLSETGQPQHF.

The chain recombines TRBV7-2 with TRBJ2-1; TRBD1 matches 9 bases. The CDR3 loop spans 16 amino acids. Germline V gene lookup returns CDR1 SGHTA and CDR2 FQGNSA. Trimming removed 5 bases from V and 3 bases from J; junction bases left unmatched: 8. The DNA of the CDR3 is TGTGCCAGCAGCCCGCGGACAGGGGAGAACTACAATGAGCAGTTCTTC. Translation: CASSPRTGENYNEQFF.

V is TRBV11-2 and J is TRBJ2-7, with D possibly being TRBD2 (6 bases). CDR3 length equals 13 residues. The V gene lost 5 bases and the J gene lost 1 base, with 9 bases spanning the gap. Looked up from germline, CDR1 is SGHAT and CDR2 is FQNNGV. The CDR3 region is CASSVAASYEQYF. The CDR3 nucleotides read TGTGCCAGCAGCGTAGCGGCATCCTACGAGCAGTACTTC. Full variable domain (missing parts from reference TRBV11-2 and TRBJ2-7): EAGVAQSPRYKIIEKRQSVAFWCNPISGHATLYWYQQILGQGPKLLIQFQNNGVVDDSQLPKDRFSAERLKGVDSTLKIQPAKLEDSAVYLCASSVAASYEQYFGPGTRLTVT.

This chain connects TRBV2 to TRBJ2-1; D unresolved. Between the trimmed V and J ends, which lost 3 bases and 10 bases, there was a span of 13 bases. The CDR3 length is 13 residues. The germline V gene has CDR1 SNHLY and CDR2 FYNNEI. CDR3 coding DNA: TGTGCCAGCAGTGAGGATAGCCCCAGGGAGCAGTTCTTC. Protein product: CASSEDSPREQFF.

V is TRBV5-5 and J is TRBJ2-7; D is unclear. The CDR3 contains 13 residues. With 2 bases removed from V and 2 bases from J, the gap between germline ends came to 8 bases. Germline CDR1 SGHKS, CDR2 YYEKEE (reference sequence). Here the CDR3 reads CASSFRQAYEQYF. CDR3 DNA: TGTGCCAGCAGCTTCAGGCAGGCCTACGAGCAGTACTTC.

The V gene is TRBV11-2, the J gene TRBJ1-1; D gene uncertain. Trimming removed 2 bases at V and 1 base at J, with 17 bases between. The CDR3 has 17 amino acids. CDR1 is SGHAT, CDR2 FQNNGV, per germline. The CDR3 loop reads CASSLSWRQSPNTEAFF. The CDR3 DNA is TGTGCCAGCAGCTTATCCTGGCGGCAGTCACCGAACACTGAAGCTTTCTTT.

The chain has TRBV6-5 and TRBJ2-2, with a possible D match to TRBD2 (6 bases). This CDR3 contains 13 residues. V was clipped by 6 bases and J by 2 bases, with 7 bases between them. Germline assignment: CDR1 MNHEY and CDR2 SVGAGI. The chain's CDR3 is CASRGGNTGELFF. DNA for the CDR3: TGTGCCAGCAGGGGGGGAAACACCGGGGAGCTGTTTTTT.

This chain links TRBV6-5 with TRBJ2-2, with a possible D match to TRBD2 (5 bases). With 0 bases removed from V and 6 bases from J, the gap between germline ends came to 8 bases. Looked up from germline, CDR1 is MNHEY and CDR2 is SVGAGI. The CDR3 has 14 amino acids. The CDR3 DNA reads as TGTGCCAGCAGTTACTCTCGAGGGTCCGGGGAGCTGTTTTTT. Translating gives CASSYSRGSGELFF.

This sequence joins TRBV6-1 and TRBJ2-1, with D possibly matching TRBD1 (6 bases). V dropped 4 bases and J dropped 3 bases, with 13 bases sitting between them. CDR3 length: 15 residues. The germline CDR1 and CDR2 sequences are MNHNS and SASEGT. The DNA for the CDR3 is TGTGCCAGCAGTGGACTACAGGGTAACTACAATGAGCAGTTCTTC. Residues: CASSGLQGNYNEQFF.

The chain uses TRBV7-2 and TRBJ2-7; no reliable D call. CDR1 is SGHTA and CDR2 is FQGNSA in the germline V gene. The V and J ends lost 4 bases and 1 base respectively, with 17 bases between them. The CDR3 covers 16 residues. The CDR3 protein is CASSSTLGKTSYEQYF. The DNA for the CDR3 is TGTGCCAGCAGCTCGACGCTGGGGAAAACATCCTACGAGCAGTACTTC.

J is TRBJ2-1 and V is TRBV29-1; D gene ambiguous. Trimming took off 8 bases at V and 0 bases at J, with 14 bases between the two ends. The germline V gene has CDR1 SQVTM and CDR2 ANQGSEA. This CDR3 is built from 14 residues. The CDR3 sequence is CSSIPESSYNEQFF. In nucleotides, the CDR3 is TGCAGCTCAATACCAGAGAGCTCCTACAATGAGCAGTTCTTC.

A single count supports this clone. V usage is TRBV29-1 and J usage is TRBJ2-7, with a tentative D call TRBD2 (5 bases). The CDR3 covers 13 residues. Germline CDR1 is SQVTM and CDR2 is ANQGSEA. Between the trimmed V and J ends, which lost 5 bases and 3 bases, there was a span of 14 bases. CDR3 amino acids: CSVREGLVYEQYF. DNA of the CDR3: TGCAGCGTTCGCGAAGGACTGGTCTACGAGCAGTACTTC.

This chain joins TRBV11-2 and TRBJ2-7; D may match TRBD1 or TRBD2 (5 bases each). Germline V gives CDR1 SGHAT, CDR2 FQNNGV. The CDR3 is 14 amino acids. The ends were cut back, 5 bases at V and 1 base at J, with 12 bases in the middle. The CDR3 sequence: CASSPPEGSYEQYF. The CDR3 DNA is TGTGCCAGCAGCCCCCCCGAGGGGTCCTACGAGCAGTACTTC. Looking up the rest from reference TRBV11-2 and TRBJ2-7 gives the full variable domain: EAGVAQSPRYKIIEKRQSVAFWCNPISGHATLYWYQQILGQGPKLLIQFQNNGVVDDSQLPKDRFSAERLKGVDSTLKIQPAKLEDSAVYLCASSPPEGSYEQYFGPGTRLTVT.

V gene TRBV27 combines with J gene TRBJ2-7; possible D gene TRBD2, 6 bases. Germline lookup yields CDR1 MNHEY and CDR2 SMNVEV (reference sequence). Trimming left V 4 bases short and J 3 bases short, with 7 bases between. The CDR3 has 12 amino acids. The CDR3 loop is CASSSGLYEQYF. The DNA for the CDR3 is TGTGCCAGCAGTTCGGGACTCTACGAGCAGTACTTC.

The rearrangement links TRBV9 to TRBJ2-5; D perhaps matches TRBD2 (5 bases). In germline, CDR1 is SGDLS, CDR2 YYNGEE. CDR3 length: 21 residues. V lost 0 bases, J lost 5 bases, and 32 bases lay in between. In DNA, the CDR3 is TGTGCCAGCAGCGTAGGTGGTGACGTGAGAGGGCGCCGATTCCAAGCGGAGACCCAGTACTTC. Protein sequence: CASSVGGDVRGRRFQAETQYF.

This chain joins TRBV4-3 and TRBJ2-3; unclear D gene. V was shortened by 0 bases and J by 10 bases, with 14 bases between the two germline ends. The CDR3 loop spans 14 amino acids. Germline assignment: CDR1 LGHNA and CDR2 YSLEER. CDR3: CASSQDAPSRPQYF. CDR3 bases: TGCGCCAGCAGCCAAGATGCCCCCTCCCGCCCGCAGTATTTT.

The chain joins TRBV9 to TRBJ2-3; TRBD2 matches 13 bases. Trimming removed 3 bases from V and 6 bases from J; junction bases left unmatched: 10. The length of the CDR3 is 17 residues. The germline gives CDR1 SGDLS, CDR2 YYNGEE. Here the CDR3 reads CASSARTSGRASDTQYF. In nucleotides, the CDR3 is TGTGCCAGCAGCGCTCGGACTAGCGGGAGAGCCTCTGATACGCAGTATTTT. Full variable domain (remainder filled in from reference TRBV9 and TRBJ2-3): DSGVTQTPKHLITATGQRVTLRCSPRSGDLSVYWYQQSLDQGLQFLIQYYNGEERAKGNILERFSAQQFPDLHSELNLSSLELGDSALYFCASSARTSGRASDTQYFGPGTRLTVL.

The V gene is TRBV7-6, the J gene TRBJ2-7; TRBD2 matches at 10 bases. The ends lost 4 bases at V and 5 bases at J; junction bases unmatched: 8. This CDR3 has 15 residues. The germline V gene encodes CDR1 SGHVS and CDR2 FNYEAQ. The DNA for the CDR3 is TGTGCCAGCAGCTCAATAGCGGGAGGAAGGGACGAGCAGTACTTC. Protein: CASSSIAGGRDEQYF.

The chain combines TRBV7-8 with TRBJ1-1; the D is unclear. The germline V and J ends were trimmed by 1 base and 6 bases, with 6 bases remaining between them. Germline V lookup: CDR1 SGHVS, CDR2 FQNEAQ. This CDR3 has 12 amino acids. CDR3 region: CASSLDAAEAFF. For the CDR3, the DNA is TGTGCCAGCAGCTTAGATGCGGCTGAAGCTTTCTTT.

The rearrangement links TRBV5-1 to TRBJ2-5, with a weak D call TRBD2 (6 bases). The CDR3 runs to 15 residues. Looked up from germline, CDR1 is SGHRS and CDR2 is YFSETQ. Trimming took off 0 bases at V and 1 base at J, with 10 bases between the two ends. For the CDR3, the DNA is TGCGCCAGCAGCTTGGGCGGGAACTTCCAAGAGACCCAGTACTTC. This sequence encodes CASSLGGNFQETQYF. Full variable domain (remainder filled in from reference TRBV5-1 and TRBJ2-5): KAGVTQTPRYLIKTRGQQVTLSCSPISGHRSVSWYQQTPGQGLQFLFEYFSETQRNKGNFPGRFSGRQFSNSRSEMNVSTLELGDSALYLCASSLGGNFQETQYFGPGTRLLVL.

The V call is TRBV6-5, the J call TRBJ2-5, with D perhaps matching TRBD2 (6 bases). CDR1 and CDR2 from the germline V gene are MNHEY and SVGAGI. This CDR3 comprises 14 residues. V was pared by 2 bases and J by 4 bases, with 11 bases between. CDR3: CASSYDAGLETQYF. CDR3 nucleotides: TGTGCCAGCAGTTACGACGCGGGACTAGAGACCCAGTACTTC.